This T cell receptor beta chain was found in a study of T cells in Graves' hyperthyroidism and ophthalmopathy (dated by TCRdb to about 2019). With respect to the entire study: Peripheral blood samples were taken at the time of initial diagnosis, prior to any treatment. To identify distinguishing TCR V-J signatures, a discovery cohort of 100 or so patients was used, comprising 40 to 45 with Graves' ophthalmopathy and around 60 with stable Graves' hyperthyroidism. Prospective prediction of ophthalmopathy was tested in an independent validation cohort of fewer than 20 hyperthyroidism patients and some 17 patients who later progressed to ophthalmopathy. The approximately 100 discovery patients were randomly split 7:3 into training and test sets. The study also compared thyroid tissue and blood T-cell repertoires from several Graves' hyperthyroidism patients. After blood sampling, hyperthyroidism patients were treated with methimazole at a starting dose of 30 mg daily, and ophthalmopathy patients were treated with high-dose intravenous methylprednisolone. According to the paper, TCR Vbeta CDR3 sequencing was carried out on 135 peripheral blood samples, which came from 40 to 45 ophthalmopathy, some 73 hyperthyroidism and approximately 17 progressor patients. The full study reports these points: A model built on a 13 V-J signature distinguished ophthalmopathy from stable hyperthyroidism, reaching 85% to 90% sensitivity and about 81% specificity in cross-validation and 80%/75% in testing. In validation, progression to ophthalmopathy was predicted by the model with 70.59% sensitivity and 72% to 85% specificity, a median of roughly six months before onset. No statistical method was used to fix the sample size in advance, and group allocation was not hidden from the investigators. Most expanded thyroid clonotypes (frequency above 0.001) were also detected in blood, suggesting blood repertoires may reflect thyroid immune responses.

Hyperthyroidism patients were newly diagnosed, with disease duration under 2 months, and aged 18 to 65 years. Exclusion was applied to patients with uncontrolled infections, other autoimmune diseases, pregnancy or lactation. Diagnoses were established on the basis of clinical symptoms, serum thyroxine and TRAb, thyroid ultrasound, and orbital computed tomography. For progressor patients, blood was drawn at the first diagnosis of hyperthyroidism, before any ophthalmopathy symptoms had appeared. Ficoll-Paque density gradient centrifugation was used to isolate PBMCs from around 9.1 ml of fresh peripheral blood. Patients classed as progressors first received a Graves' hyperthyroidism diagnosis and then went on to develop ophthalmopathy during follow-up. Total RNA was extracted using Trizol reagent, and RNA quality was assessed on an Agilent 2100 Bioanalyzer. CDR1 and CDR2 are drawn from the germline V gene: SGHAT, FQNNGV. The CDR3 sequence holds 17 residues, the cysteine and phenylalanine included. The read is trimmed to its CDR3 DNA, 51 bases read in frame from base 1. V gives up 5 bases and J gives up 4 bases, and the segment between their germline ends measures 23 bases.

Concerning this clonotype itself: The target of this receptor is not known. No much larger clone is present one base from it, and per-base qualities are unavailable.

The TCR beta CDR3 regions were amplified from RNA transcripts. For the first round of RT-PCR on the TCR CDR3, the HTBI primer set was used together with the Qiagen OneStep RT-PCR kit. A second multiplex PCR round built the libraries, followed by size selection and purification. Sequencing of the libraries was done on an Illumina HiSeq2000 using paired-end 100 bp reads. As for the original processing: Raw data were processed with SOAPnuke, discarding reads with adapters, uncalled bases, mean Phred below 15, or no exact constant-primer or identifier match. High-quality paired reads were merged using COPE v1.2.5, and each unique nucleotide sequence was defined as a clonotype. MiTCR v1.1 was used to align the clonotypes against IMGT TRBV, TRBD and TRBJ reference segments. The analysis was restricted to V-J combinations with a frequency above 0.0001, which together covered about 99% of the repertoires. The TCS score was defined as F50 (clonal expansion) divided by E x V (chaos), with BLOSUM62-based TCRdist calculated between CDR3 peptides within each V-J. Welch's t-statistics and random forest reduced 500 to 650 V-J features to fewer than 15, which were used in a naive Bayes classifier (R e1071). TCRdb ran its own pipeline on the public reads, namely fastp trimming at Q25 and MiXCR clone calling, and kept in-frame beta chains. CDR3 protein sequences are deduplicated, and each keeps its most common genes and DNA. TCRdb's processing, not the authors', yielded these V and J calls. In this sample the table shows over 250,000 distinct CDR3 sequences, less than 30% of which occur a single time. Clones ranked in the top ten supply 20% to 30% of the sample.

Here the chain combines TRBV11-2 and TRBJ2-5; the D region possibly corresponds to TRBD2 (7 bases align). The clonotype was recovered from a man aged 35-49 years with Graves' hyperthyroidism that later progressed to Graves' ophthalmopathy. The sample was blood. The DNA reads TGTGCCAGCAGCCTAACACTCGGGGGGCGGTTGAGAGAGACCCAGTACTTC. Its translation is CASSLTLGGRLRETQYF.